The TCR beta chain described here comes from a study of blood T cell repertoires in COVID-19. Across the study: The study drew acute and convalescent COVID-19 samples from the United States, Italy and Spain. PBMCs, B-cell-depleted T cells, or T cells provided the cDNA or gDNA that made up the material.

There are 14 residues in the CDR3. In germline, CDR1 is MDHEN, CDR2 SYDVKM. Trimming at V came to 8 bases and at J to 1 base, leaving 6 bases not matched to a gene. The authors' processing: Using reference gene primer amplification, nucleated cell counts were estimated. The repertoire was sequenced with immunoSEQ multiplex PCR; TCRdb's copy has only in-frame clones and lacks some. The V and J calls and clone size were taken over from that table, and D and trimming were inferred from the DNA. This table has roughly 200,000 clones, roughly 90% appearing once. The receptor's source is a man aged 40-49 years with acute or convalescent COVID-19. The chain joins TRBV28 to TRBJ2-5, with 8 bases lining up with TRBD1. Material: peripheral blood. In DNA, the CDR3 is TGTGCCAGCCAACACACAGGGGGCCAAGAGACCCAGTACTTC. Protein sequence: CASQHTGGQETQYF.